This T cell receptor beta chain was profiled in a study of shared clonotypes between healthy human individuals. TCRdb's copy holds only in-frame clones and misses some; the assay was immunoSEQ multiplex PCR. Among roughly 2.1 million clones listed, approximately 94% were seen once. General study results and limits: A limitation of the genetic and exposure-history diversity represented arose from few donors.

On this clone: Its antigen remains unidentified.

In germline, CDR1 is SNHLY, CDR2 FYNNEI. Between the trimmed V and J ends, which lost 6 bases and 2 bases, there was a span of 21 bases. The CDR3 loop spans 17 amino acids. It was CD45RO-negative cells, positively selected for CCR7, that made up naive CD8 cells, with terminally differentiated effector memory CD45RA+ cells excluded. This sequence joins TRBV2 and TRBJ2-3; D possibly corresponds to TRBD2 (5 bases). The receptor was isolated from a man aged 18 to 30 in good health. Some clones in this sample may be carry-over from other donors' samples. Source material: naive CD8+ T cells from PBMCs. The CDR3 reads CASRRKKVLATTDTQYF. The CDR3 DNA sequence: TGTGCCAGCAGGAGGAAAAAAGTTCTAGCTACCACAGATACGCAGTATTTT.